This T cell receptor (beta chain) appears in the sequencing data of a study of cytomegalovirus exposure and HLA in healthy donors. Points from the study as a whole: Rarity held for most TCR sequences, but there were some public TCRs that occurred in many donors. Solely CMV serostatus was available to characterize immune exposure. There were a few CMV-associated chains whose specificity for CMV antigens was confirmed in vitro.

Primers included in the PCR were 60 Vbeta and 13 Jbeta primers. Method: immunoSEQ multiplex PCR; TCRdb's copy keeps in-frame clones and lacks some. This sample has around 130,000 clones; approximately 72% occur once, and the top ten carry less than 2%. With regard to this clone: Its cognate antigen is unknown.

J was trimmed by 6 bases and V by 2 bases; bases with no gene match: 8. The CDR3 consists of 15 residues. Germline V gene sequence: CDR1 MDHEN, CDR2 SYDVKM. This clonotype was obtained from a man aged 18 to 35 in good health and CMV-seronegative. Sequencing was done on a sample of PBMCs. The chain recombines TRBV28 with TRBJ2-3; 7 nucleotides match TRBD1. CDR3 protein: CASSLVSGGRDTQYF. The CDR3, as DNA: TGTGCCAGCAGTTTAGTGTCAGGGGGAAGGGATACGCAGTATTTT.